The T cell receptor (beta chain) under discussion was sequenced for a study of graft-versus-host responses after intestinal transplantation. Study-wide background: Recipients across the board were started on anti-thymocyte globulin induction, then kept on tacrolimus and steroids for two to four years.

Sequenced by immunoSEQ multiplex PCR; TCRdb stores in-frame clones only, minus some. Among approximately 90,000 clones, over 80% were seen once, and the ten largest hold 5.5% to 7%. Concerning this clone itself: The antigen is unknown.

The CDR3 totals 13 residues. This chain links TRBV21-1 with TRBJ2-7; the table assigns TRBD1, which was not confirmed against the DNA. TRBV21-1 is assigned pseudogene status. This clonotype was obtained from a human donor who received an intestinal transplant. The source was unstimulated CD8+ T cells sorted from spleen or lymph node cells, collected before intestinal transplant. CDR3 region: CASSKNRGYEQYF. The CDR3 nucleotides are TGTGCCAGCAGCAAAAACAGGGGGTACGAGCAGTACTTC.